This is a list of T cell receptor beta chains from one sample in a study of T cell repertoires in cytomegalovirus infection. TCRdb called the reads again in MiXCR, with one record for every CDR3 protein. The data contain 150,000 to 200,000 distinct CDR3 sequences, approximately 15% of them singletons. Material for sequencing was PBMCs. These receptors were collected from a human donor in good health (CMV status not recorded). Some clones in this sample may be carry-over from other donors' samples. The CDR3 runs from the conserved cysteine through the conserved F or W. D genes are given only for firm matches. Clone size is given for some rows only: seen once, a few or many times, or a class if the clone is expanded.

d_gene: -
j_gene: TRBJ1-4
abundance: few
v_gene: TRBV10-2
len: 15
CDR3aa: CASSSRGFKPEKLFF
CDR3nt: TGCGCCAGCAGTAGTCGGGGTTTTAAACCAGAAAAACTGTTTTTT

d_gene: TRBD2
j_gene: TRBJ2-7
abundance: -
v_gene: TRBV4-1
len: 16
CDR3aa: CASSQDSGGPSYEQYF
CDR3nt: TGCGCCAGCAGCCAAGATTCGGGGGGTCCTTCCTACGAGCAGTACTTC

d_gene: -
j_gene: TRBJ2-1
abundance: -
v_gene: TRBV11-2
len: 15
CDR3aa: CASSLLAFQRNEQFF
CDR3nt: TGTGCCAGCAGCCTCCTAGCGTTCCAAAGGAATGAGCAGTTCTTC

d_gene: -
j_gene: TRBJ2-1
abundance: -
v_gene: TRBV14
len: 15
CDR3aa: CASSSRRAIYNEQFF
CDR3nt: TGTGCCAGCAGCTCTCGTAGGGCGATCTACAATGAGCAGTTCTTC

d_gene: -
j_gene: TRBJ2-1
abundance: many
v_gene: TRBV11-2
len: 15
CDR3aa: CASRTPGLLYNEQFF
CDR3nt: TGTGCCAGCAGGACTCCGGGACTCCTATACAATGAGCAGTTCTTC

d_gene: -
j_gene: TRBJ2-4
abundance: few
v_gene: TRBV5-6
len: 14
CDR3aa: CASSLKAPGNIQYF
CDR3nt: TGTGCCAGCAGCTTGAAAGCCCCGGGAAACATTCAGTACTTC

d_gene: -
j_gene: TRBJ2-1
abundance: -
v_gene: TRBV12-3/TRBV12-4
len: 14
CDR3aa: CASSLGWGNNEQFF
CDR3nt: TGTGCCAGCAGCCTGGGGTGGGGGAACAATGAGCAGTTCTTC

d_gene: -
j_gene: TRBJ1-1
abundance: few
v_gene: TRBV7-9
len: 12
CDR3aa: CASSLVSAEAFF
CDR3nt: TGTGCCAGCAGCTTAGTCTCGGCTGAAGCTTTCTTT

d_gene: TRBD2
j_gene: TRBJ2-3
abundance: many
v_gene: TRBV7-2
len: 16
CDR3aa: CASRPPREAVEDTQYF
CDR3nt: TGTGCCAGCAGACCACCTCGGGAGGCCGTGGAAGATACGCAGTATTTT

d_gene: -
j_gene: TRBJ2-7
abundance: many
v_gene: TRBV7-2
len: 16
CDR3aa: CASSSLRGGRAYEQYF
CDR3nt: TGTGCCAGCAGCTCCCTTCGAGGGGGGAGGGCCTACGAGCAGTACTTC

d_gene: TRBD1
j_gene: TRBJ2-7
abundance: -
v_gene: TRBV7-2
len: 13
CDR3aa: CACIPRQGAEQYF
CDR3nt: TGTGCCTGCATCCCGCGACAGGGGGCCGAGCAGTACTTC

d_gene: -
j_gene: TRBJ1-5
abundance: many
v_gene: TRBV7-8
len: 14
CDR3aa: CASSSQGGAQPQHF
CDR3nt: TGTGCCAGCAGCTCCCAGGGAGGCGCTCAGCCCCAGCATTTT

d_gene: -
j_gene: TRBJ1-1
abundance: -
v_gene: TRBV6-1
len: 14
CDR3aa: CASSRDGLNTEAFF
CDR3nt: TGTGCCAGCAGCCGGGACGGCTTGAACACTGAAGCTTTCTTT

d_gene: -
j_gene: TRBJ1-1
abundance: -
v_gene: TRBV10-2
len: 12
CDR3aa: CASSESTEGAFF
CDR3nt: TGCGCCAGCAGTGAGTCGACGGAAGGGGCTTTCTTT

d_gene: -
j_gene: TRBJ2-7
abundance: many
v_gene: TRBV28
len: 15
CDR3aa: CASSVQGPSSYEQYF
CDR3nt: TGTGCCAGCAGTGTACAGGGCCCTAGCTCCTACGAGCAGTACTTC

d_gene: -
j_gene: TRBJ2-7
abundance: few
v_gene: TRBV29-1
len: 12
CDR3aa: CSVGQVPYEQYF
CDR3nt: TGCAGCGTTGGTCAGGTTCCCTACGAGCAGTACTTC

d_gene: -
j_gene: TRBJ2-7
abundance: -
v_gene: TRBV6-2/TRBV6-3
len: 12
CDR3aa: CASSYRGAEQYF
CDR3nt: TGTGCCAGCAGTTACCGAGGGGCCGAGCAGTACTTC

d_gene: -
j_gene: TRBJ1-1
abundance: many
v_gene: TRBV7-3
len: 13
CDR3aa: CASSLTERTEAFF
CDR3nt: TGTGCCAGCAGCTTAACTGAAAGGACTGAAGCTTTCTTT

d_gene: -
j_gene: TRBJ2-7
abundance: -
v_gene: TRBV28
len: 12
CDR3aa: CASSETAYEQYF
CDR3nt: TGTGCCAGCAGTGAGACAGCTTACGAGCAGTACTTC

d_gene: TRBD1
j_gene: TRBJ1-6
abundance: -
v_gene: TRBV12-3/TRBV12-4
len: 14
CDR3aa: CASSSTGGNSPLHF
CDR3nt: TGTGCCAGCAGTTCCACAGGGGGTAATTCACCCCTCCACTTT